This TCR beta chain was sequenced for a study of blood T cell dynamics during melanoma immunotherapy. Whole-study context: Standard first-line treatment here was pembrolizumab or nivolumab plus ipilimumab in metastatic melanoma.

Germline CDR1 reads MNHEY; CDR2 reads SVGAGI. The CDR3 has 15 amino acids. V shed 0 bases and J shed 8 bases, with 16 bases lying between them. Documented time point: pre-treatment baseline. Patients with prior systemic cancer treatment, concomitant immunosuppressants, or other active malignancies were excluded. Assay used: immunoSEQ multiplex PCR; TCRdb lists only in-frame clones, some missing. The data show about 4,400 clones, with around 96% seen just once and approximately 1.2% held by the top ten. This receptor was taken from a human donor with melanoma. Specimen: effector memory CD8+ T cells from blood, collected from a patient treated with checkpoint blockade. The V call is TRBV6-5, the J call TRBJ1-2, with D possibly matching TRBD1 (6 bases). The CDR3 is CASSYSSLGARGYTF. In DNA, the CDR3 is TGTGCCAGCAGTTACTCGAGTTTGGGGGCGCGCGGCTACACCTTC.